This T cell receptor beta chain stems from a study of cytomegalovirus exposure and HLA in healthy donors. Findings and limits, study-wide: Earlier analysis found most TCR beta V segments productive about 90% or about 30% of the time.

The PCR employed 60 Vbeta primers together with 13 Jbeta primers. Sequenced by immunoSEQ multiplex PCR; TCRdb stores in-frame clones only, minus some. The top ten clones hold 4.5% of a sample with around 150,000 clones, 65% to 70% of them seen once. V gave up 0 bases and J gave up 0 bases, with 7 bases separating them. The CDR3 contains 15 residues. This clone was detected a few times. The target antigen is unknown. The sequencing input was PBMCs. This chain links TRBV5-3 with TRBJ1-3; D gene ambiguous. TRBV5-3 has ORF status, its function being uncertain. The TCR was taken from a woman in her late teens or twenties in good health and CMV-seropositive. CDR3 DNA sequence: TGTGCCAGAAGCTTGGACACCTGCTCTGGAAACACCATATATTTT. Encoded protein: CARSLDTCSGNTIYF.